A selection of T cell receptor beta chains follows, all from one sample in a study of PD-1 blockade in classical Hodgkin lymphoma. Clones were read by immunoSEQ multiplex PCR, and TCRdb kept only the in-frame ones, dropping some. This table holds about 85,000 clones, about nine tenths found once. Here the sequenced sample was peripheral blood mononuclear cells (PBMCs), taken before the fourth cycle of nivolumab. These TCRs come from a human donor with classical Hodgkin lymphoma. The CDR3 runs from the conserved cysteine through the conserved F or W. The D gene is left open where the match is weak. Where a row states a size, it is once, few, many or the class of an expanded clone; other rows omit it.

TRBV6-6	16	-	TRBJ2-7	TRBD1	TGTGCCAGCCGGGACAGAGACCTTGTCAAGTCCTACGAGCAGTACTTC	CASRDRDLVKSYEQYF
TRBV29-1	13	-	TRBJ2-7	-	TGCAGCGTTGAAGATAACATGACCTACGAGCAGTACTTC	CSVEDNMTYEQYF
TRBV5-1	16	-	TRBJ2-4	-	TGCGCCAGCAGCGCTAGGGAGAATGAGGCCAAAAACATTCAGTACTTC	CASSARENEAKNIQYF
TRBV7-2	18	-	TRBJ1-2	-	TGTGCCAGCAGCCCTAACCGACCGGACACCCGTCCTAACTATGGCTACACCTTC	CASSPNRPDTRPNYGYTF
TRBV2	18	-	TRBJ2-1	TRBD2	TGTGCCAGCAGTGAACGGCTAGCGGGGGTGAGACCTTTCAATGAGCAGTTCTTC	CASSERLAGVRPFNEQFF
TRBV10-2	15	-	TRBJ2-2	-	TGCGCCAGCACAATGGGACATCTGAACACCGGGGAGCTGTTTTTT	CASTMGHLNTGELFF
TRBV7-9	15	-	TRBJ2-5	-	TGTGCCAGCAGCTTAGCGCTGACGGTAGAAGAGACCCAGTACTTC	CASSLALTVEETQYF
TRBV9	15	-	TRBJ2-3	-	TGTGCCAGCAGCCCGACCGGCGGCTCCACAGATACGCAGTATTTT	CASSPTGGSTDTQYF
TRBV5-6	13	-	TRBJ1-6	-	TGTGCCAGCAGCCGGACCGGTAATTCACCCCTCCACTTT	CASSRTGNSPLHF
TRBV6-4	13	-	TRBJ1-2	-	TGTGCCAGCAGCGAGGGGGTTCGGGGAGGCTACACCTTC	CASSEGVRGGYTF
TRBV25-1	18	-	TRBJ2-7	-	TGTGCCAGCAGTGATCGGGATTGGGTGAGTGGAAGTGCCTACGAGCAGTACTTC	CASSDRDWVSGSAYEQYF
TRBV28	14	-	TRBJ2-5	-	TGTGCCAGCAGTTTATCGGACAGACAAGAGACCCAGTACTTC	CASSLSDRQETQYF
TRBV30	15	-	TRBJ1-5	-	TGTGCCTGGAGTGCTCACCCGGGACGAAATCAGCCCCAGCATTTT	CAWSAHPGRNQPQHF
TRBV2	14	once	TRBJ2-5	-	TGTGCCAGCAGAACTCGAGGCATCCAAGAGACCCAGTACTTC	CASRTRGIQETQYF
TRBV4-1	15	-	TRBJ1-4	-	TGCGCCAGCAGCCAAGAACGGCAGGTTACTGAAAAACTGTTTTTT	CASSQERQVTEKLFF
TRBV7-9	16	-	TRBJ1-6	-	TGTGCCAGCAGCTTACGTGCAGGGGCATCAATCTCACCCCTCCACTTT	CASSLRAGASISPLHF
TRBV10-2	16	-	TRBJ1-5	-	TGCGCCAGCAGTGAGGCGCCAGGCAATAGCAATCAGCCCCAGCATTTT	CASSEAPGNSNQPQHF
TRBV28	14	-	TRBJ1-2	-	TGTGCCAGCAGTTTAGACGGTCTGGGTGGGGGCTACACCTTC	CASSLDGLGGGYTF
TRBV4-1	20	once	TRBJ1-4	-	TGCGCCAGCAGCCAAGGACAGCGGACCGTCGAATTTGCAACTAATGAAAAACTGTTTTTT	CASSQGQRTVEFATNEKLFF
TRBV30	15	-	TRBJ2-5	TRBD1	TGTGCCTGGATTAATAGACAGGGGTGGGAGGAGACCCAGTACTTC	CAWINRQGWEETQYF